Here is one TCR beta chain with its context. The sample holds a few counts of this clone. No cognate antigen has been identified for it. Per-base qualities were not stored, and no clone one base away is much larger. These data come from a study of cytomegalovirus exposure and HLA in healthy donors (TCRdb year 2017). For context, the study as a whole: An earlier analysis of roughly 500 of the donors reported about 250 Gb of sequence data and some 100 million unique TCR beta sequences from roughly 200 million T cells. Along with the roughly 700-subject first cohort, a separate validation cohort of 120 different subjects was used. Donor age, sex, ethnicity and CMV serostatus were collected together with the repertoire data. All discovery cohort repertoires had been generated on a single sequencing platform. A later analysis re-examined previously published TCR beta repertoires from just over 650 donors and added high-resolution HLA genotyping to investigate patterns of TCR occurrence. A later genetic analysis took genome-wide SNP genotypes for about three fifths of the roughly 670 donors and used that subset as a discovery cohort. Of the roughly 400 genotyped donors, roughly 80% fell in the genetic ancestry cluster associated with self-reported Caucasian donors. The study combined high-throughput TCR immunosequencing, statistical association of individual TCRs with disease status, and machine learning to predict cytomegalovirus infection status. The study aimed to test whether cataloging public T cell receptors could reveal signatures of past pathogen exposure. HLA typing covered class I and class II loci at four-digit resolution. Rather than using new phenotypic data, the later analysis identified candidate immune exposures from TCR beta sequences and from how often those sequences occurred across donors. An early release covering more than 500 HLA-typed donors comprised about 300 gigabases of sequencing data and 65 million to 100 million unique TCR sequences. An earlier analysis of approximately 580 of the donors used high-throughput TCR beta sequencing to judge whether each TCR beta V gene segment behaved as functional or pseudogenic. Typing coverage differed by locus: A, B, C, DRB1 and DQB1 were typed in roughly 620-630 donors, DQA1 in about 500, DPA1 in approximately 600, and DPB1 in just under 480. Among roughly 400 genotyped donors of the cohort, an average of approximately 240,000 unique TCR beta nucleotide sequences was sequenced per donor, of which about 18% were non-productive. Because of strong linkage in the cohort, roughly five DR-DQ haplotypes were treated as single units for association and clustering. The study profiled the T cell repertoires of hundreds of subjects by immunosequencing and related them to cytomegalovirus serostatus. Findings and caveats that apply to the study as a whole: In the study, 164 TCR beta chains were listed as associated with cytomegalovirus. In a later analysis, TCR association rates were found to vary across HLA loci, with the most associated TCRs seen for DRB1 alleles and the fewest for HLA-C alleles. The earlier analysis of approximately 590 of the donors excluded 15 to 20 rarely observed V segments, including chromosome 9 orphons, because counts were too low. Because HLA typing was missing for some donors at each locus, association tests included only the typed subset. In both the original and validation cohorts, the classifier was reported to diagnose cytomegalovirus status with high specificity and sensitivity. Strong co-occurrence of HLA alleles, especially DR and DQ, made assigning TCR associations to individual alleles difficult. Some IMGT-functional V segments, including TRBV6-2 and TRBV6-3, could not be told apart with the 87-base-pair reads, so those segments were excluded. At a false discovery rate of 0.05, a later analysis linked about 16,000 TCR beta sequences to specific HLA alleles. In this cohort, only TCR beta chains were sequenced, and detectable features were limited by the absence of alpha or paired-chain data. According to a later analysis, parvovirus B19, influenza, CMV and Epstein-Barr virus appeared linked to several top co-occurrence clusters. A few of the identified cytomegalovirus-associated TCR beta chains were confirmed in vitro to be specific for cytomegalovirus antigens. In a later analysis, most CMV-associated TCR beta chains were found to appear HLA-restricted, with HLA associations seemingly driven largely by CMV exposure. The only immune exposure information available for the cohort was CMV serostatus. A cluster of highly shared sequence variants was judged likely to be a technical artifact of the sequencing pipeline. Across donors, most TCR sequences were observed very rarely, whereas some public TCRs were present in many individuals. According to the authors, the approach could potentially be generalized to other disease states and immunological phenotypes. A later genetic analysis reported fewer N-insertions in productive TCRs among donors in an Asian-associated ancestry cluster than the roughly 620-donor mean. A later genetic analysis associated a missense DCLRE1C variant with V-gene and J-gene trimming of TCR beta chains, and an independent cohort replicated the association. Compared with equally common non-associated chains, HLA-associated TCR beta chains in a later analysis were more clonally expanded and had lower generation probabilities. A further reported finding was that TCR beta sequences accurately predicted the HLA-A and HLA-B alleles for most subjects in the first cohort. Linkage disequilibrium might explain the correlated functional status among segregating V segments, but an unknown experimental factor could not be excluded. Sequencing depth was assumed to be roughly uniform across donors in the presence/absence analyses, though that assumption may not hold. In an earlier analysis of 587 of the donors, most TCR beta V segments appeared in productive rearrangements about 87% or about 30% of the time, broadly matching IMGT annotations.

V is shortened by 6 bases, J by 6 bases, and the region joining them spans 18 bases. Based on the germline V gene, the CDR1 and CDR2 sequences are MDHEN and SYDVKM. The CDR3 covers 15 residues, taking in both the cysteine and the phenylalanine. The CDR3 DNA has 45 bases and is translated from base 1. The library was produced with the immunoSEQ multiplex PCR assay. For the multiplex PCR, a mixture combining 60 forward primers for TCR Vbeta segments and 13 reverse primers for TCR Jbeta segments was used. A multiplex PCR assay on genomic DNA amplified the CDR3 region of rearranged TCR beta genes. The Illumina HiSeq System was used to sequence the amplified TCR beta libraries as 87-base-pair reads. On the authors' methods: Across the 700 or so repertoires, a later analysis counted 78 million or so unique TCR beta chains, roughly 11 million of which were shared by at least two donors. Raw reads were error-corrected and collapsed into unique sequences with a nearest-neighbor algorithm that merged closely related sequences to remove PCR and sequencing errors. CDR3 sequences were aligned to IMGT reference sequences to assign V, D and J gene segments. For a sequence to be retained, a match of at least six nucleotides was required to both a V gene segment and a J gene segment. Rearrangements were called productive when the CDR3 lacked stop codons and stayed in frame with V and J; all others were non-productive. Following IMGT convention, CDR3 was defined as the stretch from the second conserved V-encoded cysteine to the conserved J-encoded phenylalanine. The earlier analysis of fewer than 750 of the donors excluded sequences that lacked an unambiguous match to a single V gene segment. An earlier analysis of 587 of the donors called V segments functional above 56.7% productive rearrangements and segregating when the between-donor standard deviation exceeded 5%. A statistical classification framework was built to diagnose cytomegalovirus status from the catalog of TCR beta chain sequences. In a later analysis, V and J genes were assigned by comparing TCR nucleotide sequences against IMGT/GENE-DB human TR gene sequences. A later analysis assigned CDR3 sequences and most-parsimonious VDJ recombination scenarios with the TCRdist pipeline. In a later analysis, every TCR beta chain was defined by the combination of its CDR3 amino acid sequence and its V-gene family, and reads without a unique V-gene family were dropped. To address suspected cross-contamination and a sequencing artifact, a later analysis removed approximately 590 highly shared, low-generation-probability nucleotide sequences. A later analysis calculated a clonal expansion index for each public chain from normalized within-repertoire ranks of inferred template counts. In a later analysis, generation probabilities were computed with a VDJ recombination model fitted to out-of-frame rearrangements, and the resulting probabilities were checked against IGoR. A later analysis scored TCR-TCR, TCR-HLA and TCR-CMV co-occurrence with hypergeometric tests, applying a repertoire-size bias correction to TCR pairs. To estimate false discovery rates, a later analysis permuted the HLA or CMV assignments 20 times. In a later analysis, co-occurring TCRs were grouped using DBSCAN, and TCRdist sequence similarity was added for clustering within HLA-allele-positive subsets. Repertoires with fewer than 30,000 or more than 120,000 public chains, plus five repertoires with anomalous nucleotide sharing, were excluded from co-occurrence clustering. The source is immuneACCESS, and TCRdb retained only in-frame sequences with V and J called. Part of the clones is not carried over; for the studies checked, unresolved V genes explain less than half of this, and the remainder is unexplained. V and J calls and clone size are copied from that table; D and trimming were computed from the DNA. Counted in this sample were roughly 140,000 clones; roughly 65% of them appeared once. In total, the top ten clones hold 1.5% to 2% of the sample.

The cohort was made up of roughly 670 healthy bone marrow donors. At the time of sampling, every cohort member was nominally healthy, though immune exposures that went unrecorded were likely present. The donor tested CMV seronegative, placing the donor among the 300 to 450 seronegative members of the cohort. Each donor provided a peripheral blood sample, and peripheral blood mononuclear cells were used for TCR beta sequencing. Genomic DNA was extracted from the blood cell samples with the Qiagen DNeasy Blood Extraction Kit. The chain links TRBV28 with TRBJ1-5; a tentative D match to TRBD1 spans 5 bases. The receptor's source is a woman aged 25-40 years in good health and CMV-seronegative. Sequencing was performed on PBMCs. Here the CDR3 is given as CASRPTAGMSQPQHF. The DNA sequence is as follows: TGTGCCAGCAGACCGACGGCAGGGATGAGTCAGCCCCAGCATTTT.